The present T cell receptor (beta chain) was sequenced within a study of early T cells in non-severe SARS-CoV-2 infection (dated by TCRdb to the early 2020s). In terms of the full investigation: Because TCR sequencing relied on bulk RNA taken from unsorted whole blood, pairing of alpha and beta chains was not possible.

This clonotype occurred many times. Its specific antigen is unknown. It has no much larger one-base neighbor in the sample; base qualities were not kept. This was a case-control study nested in a cohort of healthcare workers in London, UK, who had nasopharyngeal swab PCR tests and blood samples taken every week. Healthcare workers were recruited during the week of the UK lockdown, between 23 and 31 March 2020, and followed weekly for up to roughly 16 weeks. The germline V gene (reference sequence) sets CDR1 to LNHNV and CDR2 to YYDKDF. CDR3 length: 12 amino acids, cysteine to phenylalanine. This entry keeps only the CDR3 DNA: 36 bases, framed from base 1. Trimming takes 0 bases from V and 8 bases from J, and the germline ends sit 7 bases apart. Broad study findings and their caveats: VDJdb matching was skewed toward anti-spike CD8 responses and likely underestimated virus-specific expansions, missing private and CD4 specificities.

The library was produced with 5' RACE. Data came from a NextSeq 500. In the TCR library protocol, unique molecular identifiers were attached to individual cDNA molecules to correct for PCR bias and sequencing error. Both TCR alpha and beta chains were sequenced, and tight co-correlation was observed between alpha and beta sequence abundances in each sample. Per the source publication's procedure: V gene, J gene and CDR3 annotation of TCR sequences was performed with Decombinator V4. Expanded TCRs were defined as changing significantly between any two time points under a Poisson model with p below 0.0001. TCR abundances were normalised to the total number of TCRs sequenced in each sample and reported as counts per million. MAIT TCRs were defined by TRAV1-2 paired with TRAJ12, TRAJ20 or TRAJ33, and iNKT TCRs by TRAV10 paired with TRAJ18. VDJdb, accessed on 1 November 2021, was searched for TCRs annotated for CMV, EBV and SARS-CoV-2, and TCRs annotated for more than one antigen were excluded. Using fastp trimming at Q25 and MiXCR clonotype assembly, TCRdb reanalyzed the public sequencing data and kept in-frame beta chains. All rows with the same CDR3 protein become a single entry with the most common DNA and genes. None of the V and J calls come from the authors' own analysis; TCRdb made them. The sample profile shows fewer than 65,000 distinct CDR3 sequences; about 7.7% of them were found once. The ten most abundant clones make up about 10% of the sample.

The TCR sequence derives from an adult who was a healthcare worker with PCR-confirmed SARS-CoV-2 infection or an uninfected control (not recorded which). The rearrangement joined TRBV15 to TRBJ1-2, with no confident D gene call. This sample comprised whole blood, obtained at baseline. The CDR3 protein: CATSRDGRGYTF. Here is the DNA: TGTGCCACCAGCAGAGATGGAAGAGGCTACACCTTC.